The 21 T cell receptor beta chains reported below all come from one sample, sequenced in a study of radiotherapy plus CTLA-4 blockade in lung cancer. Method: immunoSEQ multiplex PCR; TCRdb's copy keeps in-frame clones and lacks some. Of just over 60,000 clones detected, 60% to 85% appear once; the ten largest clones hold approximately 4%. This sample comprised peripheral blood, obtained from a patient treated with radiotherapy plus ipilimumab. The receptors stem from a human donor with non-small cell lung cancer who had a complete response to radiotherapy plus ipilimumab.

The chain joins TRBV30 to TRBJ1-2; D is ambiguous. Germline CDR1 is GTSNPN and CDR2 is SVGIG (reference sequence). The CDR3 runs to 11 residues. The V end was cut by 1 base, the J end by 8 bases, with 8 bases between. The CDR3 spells CAWSAPGGYTF. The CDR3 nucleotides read TGTGCCTGGAGTGCCCCAGGAGGCTACACCTTC.

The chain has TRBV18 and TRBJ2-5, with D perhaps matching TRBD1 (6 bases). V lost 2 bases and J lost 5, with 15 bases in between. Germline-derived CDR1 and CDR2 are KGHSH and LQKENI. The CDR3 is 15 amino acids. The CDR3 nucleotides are TGTGCCAGCTCACCATCACAGGGCGGCGGGGAGACCCAGTACTTC. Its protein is CASSPSQGGGETQYF.

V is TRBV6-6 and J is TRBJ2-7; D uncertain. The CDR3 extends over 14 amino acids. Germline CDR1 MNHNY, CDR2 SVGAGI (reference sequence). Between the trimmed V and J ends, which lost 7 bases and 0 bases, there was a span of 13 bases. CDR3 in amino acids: CASTTTELSYEQYF. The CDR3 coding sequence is TGTGCCAGCACCACGACTGAACTCTCCTACGAGCAGTACTTC.

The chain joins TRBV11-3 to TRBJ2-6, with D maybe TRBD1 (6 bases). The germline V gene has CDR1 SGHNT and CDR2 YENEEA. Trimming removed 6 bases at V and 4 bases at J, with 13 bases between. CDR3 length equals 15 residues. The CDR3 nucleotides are TGTGCCAGCAGGTCAGGGGCTCTCGGGGCCAACGTCCTGACTTTC. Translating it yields CASRSGALGANVLTF.

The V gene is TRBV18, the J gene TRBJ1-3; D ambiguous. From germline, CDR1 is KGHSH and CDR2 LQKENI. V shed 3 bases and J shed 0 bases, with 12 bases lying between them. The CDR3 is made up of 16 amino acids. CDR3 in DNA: TGTGCCAGCTCACCGGGTCAGACTAACTCTGGAAACACCATATATTTT. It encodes CASSPGQTNSGNTIYF.

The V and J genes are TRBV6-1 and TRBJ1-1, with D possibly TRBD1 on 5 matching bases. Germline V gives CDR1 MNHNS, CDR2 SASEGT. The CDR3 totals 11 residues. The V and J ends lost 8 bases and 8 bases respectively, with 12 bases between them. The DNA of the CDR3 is TGTGCCAGCCTACAGGTGGCGGAAGCTTTCTTT. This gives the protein CASLQVAEAFF.

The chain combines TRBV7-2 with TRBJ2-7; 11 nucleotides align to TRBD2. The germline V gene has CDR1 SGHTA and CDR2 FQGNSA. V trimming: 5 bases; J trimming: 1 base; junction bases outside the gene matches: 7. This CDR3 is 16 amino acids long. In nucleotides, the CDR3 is TGTGCCAGCAGCATTATGACTAGCGGGGCATCCTACGAGCAGTACTTC. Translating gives CASSIMTSGASYEQYF.

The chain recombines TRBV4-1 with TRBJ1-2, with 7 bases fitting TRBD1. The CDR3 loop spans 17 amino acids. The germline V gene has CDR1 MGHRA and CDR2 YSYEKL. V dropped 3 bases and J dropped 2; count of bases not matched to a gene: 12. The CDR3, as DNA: TGCGCCAGCAGCCACGGTAAAAGACAGGGAAAGAACTATGGCTACACCTTC. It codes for CASSHGKRQGKNYGYTF.

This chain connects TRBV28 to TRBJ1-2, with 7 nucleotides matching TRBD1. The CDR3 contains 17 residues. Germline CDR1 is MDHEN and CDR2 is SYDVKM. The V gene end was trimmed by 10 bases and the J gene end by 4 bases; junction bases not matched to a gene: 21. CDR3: CATHGVQGKGIGYGYTF. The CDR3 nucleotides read TGTGCCACCCACGGTGTACAGGGGAAAGGAATAGGCTATGGCTACACCTTC.

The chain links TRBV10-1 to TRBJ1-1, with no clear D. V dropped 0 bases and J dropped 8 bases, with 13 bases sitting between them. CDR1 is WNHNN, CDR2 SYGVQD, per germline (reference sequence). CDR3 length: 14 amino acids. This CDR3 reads CASSESKGVGEAFF. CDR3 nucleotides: TGCGCCAGCAGTGAGTCGAAAGGTGTCGGGGAAGCTTTCTTT.

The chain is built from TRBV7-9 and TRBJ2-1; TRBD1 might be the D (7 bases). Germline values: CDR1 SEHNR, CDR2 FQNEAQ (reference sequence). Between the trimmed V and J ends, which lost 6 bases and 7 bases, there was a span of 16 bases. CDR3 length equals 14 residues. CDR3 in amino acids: CASSPRRGENEQFF. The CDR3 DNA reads TGTGCCAGCAGTCCCCGCAGGGGGGAGAATGAGCAGTTCTTC.

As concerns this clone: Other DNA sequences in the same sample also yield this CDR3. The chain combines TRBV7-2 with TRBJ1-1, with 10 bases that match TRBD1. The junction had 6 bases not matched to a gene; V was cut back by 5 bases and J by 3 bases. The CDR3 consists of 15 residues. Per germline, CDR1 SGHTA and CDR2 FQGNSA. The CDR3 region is CASSRRQGAHTEAFF. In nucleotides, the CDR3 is TGTGCCAGCAGCCGCAGACAGGGGGCGCACACTGAAGCTTTCTTT.

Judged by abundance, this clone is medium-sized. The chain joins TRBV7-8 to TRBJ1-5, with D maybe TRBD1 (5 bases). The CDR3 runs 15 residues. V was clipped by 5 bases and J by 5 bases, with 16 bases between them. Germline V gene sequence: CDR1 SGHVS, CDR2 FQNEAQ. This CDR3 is CASSQWGGTYQPQHF. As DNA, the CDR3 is TGTGCCAGCAGCCAGTGGGGGGGTACCTATCAGCCCCAGCATTTT.

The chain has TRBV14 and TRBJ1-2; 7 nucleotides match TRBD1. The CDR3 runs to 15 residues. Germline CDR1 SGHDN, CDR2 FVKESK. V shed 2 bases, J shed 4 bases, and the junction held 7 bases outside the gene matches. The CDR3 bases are TGTGCCAGCAGCCAATCTACAGGGGCGGGCTATGGCTACACCTTC. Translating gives CASSQSTGAGYGYTF. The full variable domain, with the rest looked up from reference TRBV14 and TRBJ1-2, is EAGVTQFPSHSVIEKGQTVTLRCDPISGHDNLYWYRRVMGKEIKFLLHFVKESKQDESGMPNNRFLAERTGGTYSTLKVQPAELEDSGVYFCASSQSTGAGYGYTFGSGTRLTVV.

The CDR3 spells CASSLAFSGGGADTQYF. In DNA, the CDR3 is TGTGCCAGCAGCTTAGCTTTTAGCGGGGGGGGCGCAGATACGCAGTATTTT. This chain joins TRBV7-6 and TRBJ2-3; 11 nucleotides agree with TRBD2. Germline V gene lookup returns CDR1 SGHVS and CDR2 FNYEAQ. CDR3 size: 17 residues. V was clipped by 0 bases and J by 4 bases; unmatched bases: 6.

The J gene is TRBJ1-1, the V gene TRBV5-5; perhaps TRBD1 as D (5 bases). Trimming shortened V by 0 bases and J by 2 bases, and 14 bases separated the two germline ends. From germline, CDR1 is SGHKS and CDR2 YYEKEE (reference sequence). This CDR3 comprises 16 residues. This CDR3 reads CASSLVPRGINTEAFF. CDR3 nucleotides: TGTGCCAGCAGCTTGGTTCCGAGGGGAATAAACACTGAAGCTTTCTTT.

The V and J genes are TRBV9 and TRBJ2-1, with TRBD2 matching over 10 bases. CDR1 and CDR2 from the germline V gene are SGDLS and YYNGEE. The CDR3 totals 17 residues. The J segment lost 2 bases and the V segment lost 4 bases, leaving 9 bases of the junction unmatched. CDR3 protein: CASSSQSSGGPYNEQFF. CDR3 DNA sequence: TGTGCCAGCAGCTCGCAATCTAGCGGGGGCCCCTACAATGAGCAGTTCTTC.

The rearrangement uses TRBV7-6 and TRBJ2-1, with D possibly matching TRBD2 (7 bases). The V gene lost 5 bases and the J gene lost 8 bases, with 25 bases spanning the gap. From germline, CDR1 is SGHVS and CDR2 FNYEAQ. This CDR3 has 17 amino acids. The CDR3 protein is CASSHLIGGARPDEQFF. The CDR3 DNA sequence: TGTGCCAGCAGCCACCTAATAGGGGGGGCGCGTCCGGATGAGCAGTTCTTC. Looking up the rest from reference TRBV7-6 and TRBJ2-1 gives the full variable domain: GAGVSQSPRYKVTKRGQDVALRCDPISGHVSLYWYRQALGQGPEFLTYFNYEAQQDKSGLPNDRFSAERPEGSISTLTIQRTEQRDSAMYRCASSHLIGGARPDEQFFGPGTRLTVL.

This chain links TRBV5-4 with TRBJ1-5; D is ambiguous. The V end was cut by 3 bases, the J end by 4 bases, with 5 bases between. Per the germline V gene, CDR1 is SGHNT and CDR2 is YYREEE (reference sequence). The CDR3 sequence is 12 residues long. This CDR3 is CASSSGNQPQHF. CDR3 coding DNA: TGTGCCAGCAGCTCGGGGAATCAGCCCCAGCATTTT.

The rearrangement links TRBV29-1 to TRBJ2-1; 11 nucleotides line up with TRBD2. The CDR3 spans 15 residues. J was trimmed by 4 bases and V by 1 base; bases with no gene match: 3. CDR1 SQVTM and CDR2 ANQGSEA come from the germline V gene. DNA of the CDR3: TGCAGCGTTGAAGTGGGGACTAGCGGATACAATGAGCAGTTCTTC. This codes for CSVEVGTSGYNEQFF.

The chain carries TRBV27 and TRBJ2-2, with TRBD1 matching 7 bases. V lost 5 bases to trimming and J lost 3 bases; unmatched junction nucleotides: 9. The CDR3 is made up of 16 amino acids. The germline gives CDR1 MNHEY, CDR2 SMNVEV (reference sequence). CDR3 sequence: CASSRRQGRYTGELFF. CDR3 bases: TGTGCCAGCAGTCGAAGACAGGGACGTTACACCGGGGAGCTGTTTTTT.